These 30 T cell receptor beta chains were all obtained from the same sample, sequenced in a study of post-analysis software for immune sequencing data. Libraries were made from TCR beta cDNA, and they carried unique molecular identifiers. TCRdb independently ran MiXCR on the PCR reads; one entry per CDR3 protein. The profile covers 550,000 to 700,000 distinct CDR3 sequences, with 44% appearing a single time and roughly 1.8% taken by the ten largest. Study-wide results and limits: Patients had higher frequencies than controls of four to six TRBV segments, including TRBV5-6, TRBV5-1 and TRBV20-1.

These receptors' targets are unknown. The sequenced sample consisted of blood. The receptors come from a girl between 10 and 17 years old with multiple sclerosis.

The gene calls are TRBV20-1 and TRBJ1-3, with D uncertain. The CDR3 loop spans 13 amino acids. Trimming shortened V by 1 base and J by 7 bases, and 11 bases separated the two germline ends. Germline lookup yields CDR1 DFQATT and CDR2 SNEGSKA (reference sequence). The CDR3 spells CSARGPLGNTIYF. In DNA form, the CDR3 reads TGCAGTGCTAGAGGCCCGCTCGGGAACACCATATATTTT.

The V gene is TRBV12-3 or TRBV12-4, the J gene TRBJ2-3; D not resolved. V was shortened by 2 bases and J by 2 bases, with 14 bases between the two germline ends. The CDR3 has 16 residues. The CDR3 DNA sequence: TGTGCCAGCAGTTTACCTATACTAAGAGCCACAGATACGCAGTATTTT. Encoded protein: CASSLPILRATDTQYF.

This clonotype has just a few counts. This chain links TRBV29-1 with TRBJ2-1; possible D gene TRBD2, 5 bases. This CDR3 has 15 residues. Germline assignment: CDR1 SQVTM and CDR2 ANQGSEA. The V and J ends lost 1 base and 2 bases respectively, with 12 bases between them. CDR3 bases: TGCAGCGTTGAAGTTGGAAGCGGAGCCTACAATGAGCAGTTCTTC. This codes for CSVEVGSGAYNEQFF.

There are a few counts of this clonotype. The chain employs TRBV7-9 and TRBJ2-1, with 9 bases matching TRBD2. This CDR3 comprises 15 residues. Trimming cost V 1 base and J 9 bases; bases outside gene matches: 7. The germline V gene has CDR1 SEHNR and CDR2 FQNEAQ (reference sequence). CDR3 DNA: TGTGCCAGCAGCTTAGAAAGGACTAGCGAGAGTGAGCAGTTCTTC. This gives the protein CASSLERTSESEQFF.

This clonotype turned up a few times. V and J are TRBV12-3 or TRBV12-4 and TRBJ2-4; 11 nucleotides agree with TRBD1. The V gene end was trimmed by 4 bases and the J gene end by 7 bases; junction bases not matched to a gene: 3. The length of the CDR3 is 14 residues. CDR3 sequence reads: CASSWDRGTNIQYF. CDR3 sequence (DNA): TGTGCCAGCAGTTGGGACAGGGGGACTAACATTCAGTACTTC.

The CDR3 DNA follows: TGTGCCAGCAGCCTACAGGGGGCGTTGTACGAGCAGTACTTC. Translated, it gives CASSLQGALYEQYF. The chain couples TRBV3-1 to TRBJ2-7; 9 bases agree with TRBD1. Germline lookup yields CDR1 LGHDT and CDR2 YNNKEL (reference sequence). The CDR3 totals 14 residues. Unmatched junction bases numbered 5, after V lost 4 bases and J lost 4 bases.

The CDR3 loop reads CSVDITVEAFF. The DNA for the CDR3 is TGCAGCGTTGATATTACAGTCGAAGCTTTCTTT. This chain joins TRBV29-1 and TRBJ1-1, with D unresolved. The V gene lost 3 bases and the J gene lost 8 bases, with 10 bases spanning the gap. The germline V gene encodes CDR1 SQVTM and CDR2 ANQGSEA. This CDR3 is built from 11 residues.

This clonotype was found a few times. V usage is TRBV10-3 and J usage is TRBJ2-7; TRBD1 matches 11 bases. The CDR3 has 14 residues. The germline V gene encodes CDR1 ENHRY and CDR2 SYGVKD. V dropped 6 bases and J dropped 5; count of bases not matched to a gene: 6. The CDR3 here is CAIREDRGRDEQYF. CDR3 bases: TGTGCCATCAGGGAGGACAGGGGGCGGGACGAGCAGTACTTC.

The V and J genes are TRBV12-3 or TRBV12-4 and TRBJ2-1; a weak D match, TRBD1 (8 bases). V was cut by 4 bases and J by 6 bases, with 19 bases left in between. The CDR3 has 16 residues. CDR3 region: CASSSPRQGRGNEQFF. The CDR3 bases are TGTGCCAGCAGTTCCCCAAGACAGGGGAGGGGCAATGAGCAGTTCTTC.

V and J are TRBV9 and TRBJ1-6, with no clear D. There are 18 residues in the CDR3. The germline CDR1 and CDR2 sequences are SGDLS and YYNGEE. The V and J ends lost 1 base and 0 bases respectively, with 14 bases between them. The CDR3 region has the DNA TGTGCCAGCAGCGTAACTTCCGAGGACCTCTCCTATAATTCACCCCTCCACTTT. Amino acids: CASSVTSEDLSYNSPLHF.

The V call is TRBV6-1, the J call TRBJ2-7; D perhaps matches TRBD1 (6 bases). With the DNA end fitting TRBJ2-5 better, the J assignment may be wrong. The CDR3 is made up of 14 amino acids. Germline CDR1 reads MNHNS; CDR2 reads SASEGT. The CDR3 DNA follows: TGTGCCAGCAGTGCGGACAGATCCGGAGAGACCCAGTACTTC. It translates to CASSADRSGETQYF.

This chain joins TRBV5-1 and TRBJ2-7, with unresolved D. This CDR3 contains 14 residues. The V gene's germline CDR1 is SGHRS and CDR2 YFSETQ. Trimming stripped 0 bases from V and 3 bases from J, with 10 bases between. The CDR3 protein is CASSLEGRIYEQYF. CDR3 in DNA: TGCGCCAGCAGCTTGGAAGGCAGAATCTACGAGCAGTACTTC.

J is TRBJ2-5 and V is TRBV12-3 or TRBV12-4; 10 bases agree with TRBD2. Trimming removed 6 bases from V and 4 bases from J; junction bases left unmatched: 5. The CDR3 sequence is 14 residues long. The CDR3 DNA follows: TGTGCCAGCAGACCTAGCGGGAGCTTAGAGACCCAGTACTTC. This sequence encodes CASRPSGSLETQYF.

This clonotype showed up just a few times. CDR3 DNA: TGCGCCAGCAGCCAGATGGCCGCTAACTATGGCTACACCTTC. This translates into CASSQMAANYGYTF. The genes are TRBV4-1 and TRBJ1-2, with D unclear. Germline V CDR1 and CDR2: MGHRA, YSYEKL. Trimming removed 3 bases from V and 0 bases from J, with 8 bases in between. The CDR3 runs to 14 residues.

The rearrangement joins TRBV30 to TRBJ2-4; a possible D gene is TRBD2 (6 bases). Matching the DNA end better, TRBJ2-7 makes the J call doubtful. Germline V gene sequence: CDR1 GTSNPN, CDR2 SVGIG (reference sequence). The CDR3 sequence is 12 residues long. The CDR3 loop is CAWSVGGYEQYF. The DNA of the CDR3 is TGTGCCTGGAGTGTGGGGGGCTACGAGCAGTACTTC.

The genes are TRBV2 and TRBJ1-1; TRBD1 is a possible D gene (5 bases). From germline, CDR1 is SNHLY and CDR2 FYNNEI. The CDR3 consists of 18 residues. Trimming left V 7 bases short and J 6 bases short, with 30 bases between. CDR3 DNA sequence: TGTGCCAGCAATCTCGAAGGGAGAGGGTCGTTCGAAGGGGCTGAAGCTTTCTTT. This codes for CASNLEGRGSFEGAEAFF.

In its sample, this clonotype was seen a few times. The chain couples TRBV4-1 to TRBJ1-2, with 10 nucleotides matching TRBD1. The germline gives CDR1 MGHRA, CDR2 YSYEKL. After removal of 0 bases from V and 4 bases from J, the junction contained 8 bases not matched to a gene. The CDR3 contains 17 residues. The CDR3 DNA sequence: TGCGCCAGCAGCCAAGAATTTGGGACAGGGGTTACCTATGGCTACACCTTC. Translating it yields CASSQEFGTGVTYGYTF.

DNA of the CDR3: TGTGCCAGCAGTGAAGAGAGAGGGGTCCACGGGGAGACCCAGTACTTC. The encoded protein is CASSEERGVHGETQYF. This chain connects TRBV25-1 to TRBJ2-5; the D call may be TRBD1 or TRBD2 (5 bases each). Germline V gives CDR1 MGHDK, CDR2 SYGVNS. Trimming took off 2 bases at V and 5 bases at J, with 18 bases between the two ends. CDR3 length: 16 amino acids.

J is TRBJ2-5 and V is TRBV20-1; 8 bases agree with TRBD1. CDR1 is DFQATT, CDR2 SNEGSKA, per germline (reference sequence). The CDR3 loop spans 15 amino acids. The J segment lost 4 bases and the V segment lost 6 bases, leaving 13 bases of the junction unmatched. The CDR3 reads CSANRDRRLAETQYF. The DNA for the CDR3 is TGCAGTGCCAACCGGGACAGGAGGCTGGCAGAGACCCAGTACTTC.

This rearrangement joins TRBV6-6 to TRBJ2-5; 11 bases are a match to TRBD2. This CDR3 is built from 15 residues. CDR1 and CDR2 (germline): MNHNY, SVGAGI (reference sequence). Trimming removed 6 bases from V and 1 base from J; junction bases left unmatched: 4. The chain's CDR3 is CASSPSGGTQETQYF. Written as DNA, the CDR3 is TGTGCCAGCAGCCCTAGCGGGGGGACCCAAGAGACCCAGTACTTC.

The DNA for the CDR3 is TGTGCCAGCAGTTTCCGCCGCTCTGGGGCCAACGTCCTGACTTTC. Its translation is CASSFRRSGANVLTF. The chain has TRBV12-3 or TRBV12-4 and TRBJ2-6; no firm D call. Trimming removed 3 bases from V and 0 bases from J, with 6 bases in between. The CDR3 has 15 residues.

V is TRBV15 and J is TRBJ2-3, with D maybe TRBD2 (6 bases). The germline V and J ends were trimmed by 3 bases and 9 bases, with 13 bases remaining between them. Germline CDR1 is LNHNV and CDR2 is YYDKDF (reference sequence). CDR3 length equals 13 residues. The CDR3 DNA reads TGTGCCACCAGCAGTCCCAGCGGGCAGACGCAGTATTTT. Translated: CATSSPSGQTQYF. The complete variable domain, with remaining parts taken from reference TRBV15 and TRBJ2-3, reads DAMVIQNPRYQVTQFGKPVTLSCSQTLNHNVMYWYQQKSSQAPKLLFHYYDKDFNNEADTPDNFQSRRPNTSFCFLDIRSPGLGDTAMYLCATSSPSGQTQYFGPGTRLTVL.

The CDR3 sequence: CASSYSLAGPPTDTQYF. The DNA for the CDR3 is TGTGCCAGCAGTTACTCTCTTGCGGGGCCCCCCACAGATACGCAGTATTTT. V gene TRBV6-6 combines with J gene TRBJ2-3; possible D gene TRBD2, 6 bases. Germline CDR1 MNHNY, CDR2 SVGAGI (reference sequence). CDR3 length: 17 amino acids. Trimming stripped 0 bases from V and 2 bases from J, with 15 bases between.

In its sample, this clonotype was seen a few times. V gene TRBV4-1 combines with J gene TRBJ1-2, with a weak D call TRBD1 (5 bases). The CDR3 extends over 15 amino acids. Per the germline V gene, CDR1 is MGHRA and CDR2 is YSYEKL. Trimming removed 4 bases at V and 6 bases at J, with 18 bases between. The CDR3 here is CASSLDPGTTNGYTF. The CDR3 nucleotides are TGCGCCAGCAGCCTTGATCCCGGGACCACAAATGGCTACACCTTC.

The chain links TRBV20-1 to TRBJ2-1, with a possible D match to TRBD2 (5 bases). Germline lookup yields CDR1 DFQATT and CDR2 SNEGSKA (reference sequence). The CDR3 is made up of 16 amino acids. Trimming took 0 bases from V and 0 from J, leaving 12 bases between them. The CDR3 spells CSARDRASSSYNEQFF. CDR3 in DNA: TGCAGTGCTAGAGATAGAGCTAGCAGCTCCTACAATGAGCAGTTCTTC.

The DNA for the CDR3 is TGTGCCAGCAGCCAATGGAAGGGTTACACTGAAGCTTTCTTT. This codes for CASSQWKGYTEAFF. The chain has TRBV3-1 and TRBJ1-1; D is ambiguous. V lost 2 bases, J lost 3 bases, and 10 bases lay in between. The CDR3 length is 14 residues. CDR1 and CDR2 from the germline V gene are LGHDT and YNNKEL (reference sequence).

The V and J genes are TRBV20-1 and TRBJ1-1, with TRBD1 matching 10 bases. The trim removed 0 bases at V and 7 bases at J, leaving 11 bases unmatched. Germline CDR1 DFQATT, CDR2 SNEGSKA (reference sequence). The CDR3 has 16 residues. The CDR3 loop reads CSARDSTGGYHDEAFF. CDR3 in DNA: TGCAGTGCTAGAGATTCGACAGGGGGCTATCATGATGAAGCTTTCTTT.

This chain links TRBV20-1 with TRBJ2-1; D is perhaps TRBD1 or TRBD2 (5 bases each). The CDR3 is 14 residues long. V lost 0 bases and J 5 bases, leaving 11 bases between the germline ends. CDR1 and CDR2 from the germline V gene are DFQATT and SNEGSKA (reference sequence). The CDR3, as DNA: TGCAGTGCTAGAGAGGGACCGAACCACAATGAGCAGTTCTTC. Residues: CSAREGPNHNEQFF.

This clonotype was seen only a few times. V gene TRBV6-4 combines with J gene TRBJ2-1; 9 positions match TRBD2. This CDR3 spans 15 amino acids. The ends lost 5 bases at V and 5 bases at J; junction bases unmatched: 7. The germline V gene has CDR1 MRHNA and CDR2 SNTAGT. The CDR3 spells CASSPRAGGDNEQFF. The CDR3 DNA sequence: TGTGCCAGCAGTCCCCGGGCGGGGGGGGACAATGAGCAGTTCTTC.

J is TRBJ2-1 and V is TRBV10-3; perhaps TRBD2 as D (7 bases). The CDR3 consists of 16 residues. Deletions cut 6 bases from V and 7 bases from J, with 22 bases between. Germline V gene data show CDR1 as ENHRY and CDR2 as SYGVKD. The CDR3 protein is CAIRPLGGGNPNEQFF. The CDR3 nucleotides are TGTGCCATCAGGCCCCTAGGGGGAGGGAATCCGAATGAGCAGTTCTTC.